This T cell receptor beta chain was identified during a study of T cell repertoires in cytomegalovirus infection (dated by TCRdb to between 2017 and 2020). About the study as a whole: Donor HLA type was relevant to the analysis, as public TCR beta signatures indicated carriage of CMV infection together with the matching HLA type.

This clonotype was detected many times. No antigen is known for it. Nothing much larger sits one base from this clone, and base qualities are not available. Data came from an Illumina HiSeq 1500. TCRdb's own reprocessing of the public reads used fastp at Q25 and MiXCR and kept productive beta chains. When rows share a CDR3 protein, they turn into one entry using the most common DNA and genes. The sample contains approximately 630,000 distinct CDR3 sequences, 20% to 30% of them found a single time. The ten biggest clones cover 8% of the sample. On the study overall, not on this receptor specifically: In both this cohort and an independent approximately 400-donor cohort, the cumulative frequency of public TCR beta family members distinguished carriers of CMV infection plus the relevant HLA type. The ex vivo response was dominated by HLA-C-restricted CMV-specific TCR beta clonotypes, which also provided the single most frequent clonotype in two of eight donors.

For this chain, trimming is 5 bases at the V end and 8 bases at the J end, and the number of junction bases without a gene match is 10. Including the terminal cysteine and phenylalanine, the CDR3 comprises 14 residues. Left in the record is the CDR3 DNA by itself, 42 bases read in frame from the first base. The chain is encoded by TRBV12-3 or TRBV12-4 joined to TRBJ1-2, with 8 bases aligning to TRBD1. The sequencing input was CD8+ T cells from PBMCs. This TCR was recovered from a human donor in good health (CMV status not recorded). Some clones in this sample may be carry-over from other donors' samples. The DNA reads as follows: TGTGCCAGCAGTATGACAGGGGTCTTGGAAGGCTACACCTTC. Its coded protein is CASSMTGVLEGYTF.